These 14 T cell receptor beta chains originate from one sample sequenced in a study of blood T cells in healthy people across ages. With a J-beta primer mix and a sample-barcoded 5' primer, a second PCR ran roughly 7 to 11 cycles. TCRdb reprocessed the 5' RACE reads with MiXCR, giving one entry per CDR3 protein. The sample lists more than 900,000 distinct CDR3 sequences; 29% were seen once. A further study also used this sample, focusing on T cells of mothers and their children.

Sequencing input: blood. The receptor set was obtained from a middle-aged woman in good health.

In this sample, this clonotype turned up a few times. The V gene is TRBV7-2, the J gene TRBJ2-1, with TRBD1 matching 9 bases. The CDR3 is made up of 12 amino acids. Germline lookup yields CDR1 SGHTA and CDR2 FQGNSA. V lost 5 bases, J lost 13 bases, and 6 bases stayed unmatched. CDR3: CASSPDRGVQFF. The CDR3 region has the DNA TGTGCCAGCAGCCCGGACAGGGGCGTACAGTTCTTC.

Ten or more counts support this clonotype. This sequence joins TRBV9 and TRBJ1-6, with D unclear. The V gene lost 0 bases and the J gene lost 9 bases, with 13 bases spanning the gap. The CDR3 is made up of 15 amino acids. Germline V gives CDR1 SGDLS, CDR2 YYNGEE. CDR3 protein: CASSVVGSAGSPLHF. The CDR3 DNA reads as TGTGCCAGCAGCGTAGTGGGGTCGGCGGGTTCACCCCTCCACTTT.

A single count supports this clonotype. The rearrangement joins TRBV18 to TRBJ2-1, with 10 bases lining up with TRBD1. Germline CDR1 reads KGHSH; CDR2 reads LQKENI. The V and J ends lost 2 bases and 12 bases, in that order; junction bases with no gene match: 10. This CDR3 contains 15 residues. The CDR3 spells CASSPTTGGQSRQFF. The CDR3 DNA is TGTGCCAGCTCACCAACGACAGGGGGCCAATCCCGGCAGTTCTTC.

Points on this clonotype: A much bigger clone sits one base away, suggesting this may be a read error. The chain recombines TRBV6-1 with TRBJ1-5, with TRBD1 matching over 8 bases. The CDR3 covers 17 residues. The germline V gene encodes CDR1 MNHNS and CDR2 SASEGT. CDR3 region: CACRKTGGIYSNQPQHF. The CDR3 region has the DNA TGTGCCTGCAGAAAAACAGGGGGGATATATAGCAATCAGCCCCAGCATTTT.

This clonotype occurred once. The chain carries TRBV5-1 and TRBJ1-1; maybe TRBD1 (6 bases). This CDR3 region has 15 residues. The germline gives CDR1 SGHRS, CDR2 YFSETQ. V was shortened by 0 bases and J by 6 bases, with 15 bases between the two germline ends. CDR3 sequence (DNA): TGCGCCAGCAGCTTGGTGCAGGGGAGGTTGGCTGAAGCTTTCTTT. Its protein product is CASSLVQGRLAEAFF.

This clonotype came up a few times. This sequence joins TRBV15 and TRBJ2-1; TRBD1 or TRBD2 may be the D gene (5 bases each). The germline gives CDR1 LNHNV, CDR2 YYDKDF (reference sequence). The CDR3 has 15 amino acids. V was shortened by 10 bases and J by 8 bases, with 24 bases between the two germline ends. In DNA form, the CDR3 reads TGTGCCATACGTACGGGGCAGACGGTTTCTCATGAGCAGTTCTTC. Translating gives CAIRTGQTVSHEQFF.

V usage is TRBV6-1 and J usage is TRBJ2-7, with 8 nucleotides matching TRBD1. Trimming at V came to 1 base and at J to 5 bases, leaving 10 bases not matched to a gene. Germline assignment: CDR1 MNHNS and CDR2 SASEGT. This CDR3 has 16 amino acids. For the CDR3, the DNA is TGTGCCAGCAGTGAAGGTGCCGGACAGGGTTTCGACGAGCAGTACTTC. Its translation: CASSEGAGQGFDEQYF.

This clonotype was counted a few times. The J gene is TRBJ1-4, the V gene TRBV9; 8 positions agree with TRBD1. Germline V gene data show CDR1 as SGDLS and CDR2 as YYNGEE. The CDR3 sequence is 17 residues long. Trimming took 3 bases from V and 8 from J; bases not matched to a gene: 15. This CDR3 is CASSGSAGGLGWEKLFF. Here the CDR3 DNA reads TGTGCCAGCAGCGGGTCGGCAGGGGGCTTAGGCTGGGAAAAACTGTTTTTT.

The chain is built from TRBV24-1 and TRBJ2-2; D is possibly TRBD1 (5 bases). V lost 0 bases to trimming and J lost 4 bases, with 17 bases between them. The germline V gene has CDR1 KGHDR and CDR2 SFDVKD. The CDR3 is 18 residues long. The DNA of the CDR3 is TGTGCCACCAGTGATTTGCCCCCCCAGGGAAGTACCACCGGGGAGCTGTTTTTT. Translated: CATSDLPPQGSTTGELFF.

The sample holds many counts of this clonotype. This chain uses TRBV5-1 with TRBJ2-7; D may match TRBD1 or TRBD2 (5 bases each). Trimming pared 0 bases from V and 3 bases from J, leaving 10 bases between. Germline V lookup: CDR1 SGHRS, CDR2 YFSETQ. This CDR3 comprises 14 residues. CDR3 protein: CASSLEWGFYEQYF. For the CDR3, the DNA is TGCGCCAGCAGCTTGGAGTGGGGGTTCTACGAGCAGTACTTC.

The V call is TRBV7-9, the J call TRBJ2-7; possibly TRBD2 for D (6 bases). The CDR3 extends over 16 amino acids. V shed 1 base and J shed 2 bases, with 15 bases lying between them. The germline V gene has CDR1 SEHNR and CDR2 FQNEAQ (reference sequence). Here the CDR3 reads CASSLGGGIGTYEQYF. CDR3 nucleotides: TGTGCCAGCAGCTTAGGCGGCGGGATCGGCACCTACGAGCAGTACTTC.

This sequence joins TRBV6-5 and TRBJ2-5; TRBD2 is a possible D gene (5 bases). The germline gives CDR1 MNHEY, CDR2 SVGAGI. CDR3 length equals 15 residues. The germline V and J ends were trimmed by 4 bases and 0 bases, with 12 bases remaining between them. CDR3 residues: CASSSVDWDQETQYF. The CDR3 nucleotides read TGTGCCAGCAGTTCCGTGGACTGGGACCAAGAGACCCAGTACTTC.

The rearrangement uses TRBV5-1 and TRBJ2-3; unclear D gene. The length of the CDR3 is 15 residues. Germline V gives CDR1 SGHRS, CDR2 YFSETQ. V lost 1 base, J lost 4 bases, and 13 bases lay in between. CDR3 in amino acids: CASSLMYPAADTQYF. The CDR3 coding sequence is TGCGCCAGCAGCTTGATGTACCCGGCCGCAGATACGCAGTATTTT.

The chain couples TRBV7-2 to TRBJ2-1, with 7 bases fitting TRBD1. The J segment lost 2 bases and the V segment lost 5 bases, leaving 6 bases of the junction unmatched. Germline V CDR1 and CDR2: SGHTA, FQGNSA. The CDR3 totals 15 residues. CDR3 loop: CASSRDRAPYNEQFF. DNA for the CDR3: TGTGCCAGCAGCCGGGACAGAGCCCCCTACAATGAGCAGTTCTTC.